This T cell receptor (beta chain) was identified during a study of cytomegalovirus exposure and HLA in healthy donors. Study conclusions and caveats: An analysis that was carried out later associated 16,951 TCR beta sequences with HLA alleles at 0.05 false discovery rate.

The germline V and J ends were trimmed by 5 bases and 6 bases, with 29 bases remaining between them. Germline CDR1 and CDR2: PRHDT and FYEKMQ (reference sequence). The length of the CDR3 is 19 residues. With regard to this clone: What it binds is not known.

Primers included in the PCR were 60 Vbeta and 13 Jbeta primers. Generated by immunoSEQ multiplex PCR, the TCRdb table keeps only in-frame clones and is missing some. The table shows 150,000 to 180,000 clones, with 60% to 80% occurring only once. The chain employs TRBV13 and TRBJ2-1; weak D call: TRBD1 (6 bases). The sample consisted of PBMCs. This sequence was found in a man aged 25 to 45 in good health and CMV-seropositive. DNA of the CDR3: TGTGCCAGCAGCAAGACGACAGGCAAAACTAGTTTTACCGCCAATGAGCAGTTCTTC. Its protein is CASSKTTGKTSFTANEQFF.